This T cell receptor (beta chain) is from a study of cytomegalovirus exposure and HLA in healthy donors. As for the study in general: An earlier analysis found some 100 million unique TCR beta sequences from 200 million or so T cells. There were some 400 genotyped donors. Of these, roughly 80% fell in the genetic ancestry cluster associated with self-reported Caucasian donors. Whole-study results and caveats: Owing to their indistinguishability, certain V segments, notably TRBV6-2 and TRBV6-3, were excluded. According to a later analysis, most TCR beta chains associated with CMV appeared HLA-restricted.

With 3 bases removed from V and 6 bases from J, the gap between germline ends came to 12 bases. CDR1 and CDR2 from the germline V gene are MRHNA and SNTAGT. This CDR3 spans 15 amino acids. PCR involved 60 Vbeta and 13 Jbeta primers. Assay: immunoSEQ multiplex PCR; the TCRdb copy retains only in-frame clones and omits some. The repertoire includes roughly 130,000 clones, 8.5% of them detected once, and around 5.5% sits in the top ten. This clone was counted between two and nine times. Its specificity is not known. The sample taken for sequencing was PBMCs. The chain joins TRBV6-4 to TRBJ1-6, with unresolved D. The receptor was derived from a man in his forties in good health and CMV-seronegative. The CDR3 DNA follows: TGTGCCAGCAGTGAAATAGCGGTGGGTAATTCACCCCTCCACTTT. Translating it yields CASSEIAVGNSPLHF.